A selection of T cell receptor beta chains follows, all from one sample in a study of T cell changes during pregnancy in multiple sclerosis. TCRdb's table, derived via immunoSEQ multiplex PCR, lists solely in-frame clones and lacks some. The sample lists 50,000 to 75,000 clones; 93% were seen once. The starting material was CD8+ T cells from peripheral blood mononuclear cells, obtained in the third trimester of pregnancy. The receptors shown here come from a female donor with multiple sclerosis, enrolled in a pregnancy study. The CDR3 runs from the conserved cysteine through the conserved F or W. The D gene is left open where the match is weak. Clone size is given for some rows only: seen once, a few or many times, or a class if the clone is expanded.

once TRBJ2-3 TRBV2 TRBD2 11 CATRGTDTQYF TGTGCCACGCGGGGGACAGATACGCAGTATTTT
NA TRBJ2-3 TRBV4-2 TRBD2 17 CASSQDGLAGGSDTQYF TGTGCCAGCAGCCAAGACGGACTAGCGGGAGGGTCCGATACGCAGTATTTT
NA TRBJ2-5 TRBV11-2 NA 15 CASSLTFRQAETQYF TGTGCCAGCAGCTTAACCTTCAGACAGGCAGAGACCCAGTACTTC
NA TRBJ1-2 TRBV6-5 TRBD1 14 CASSSGQGEIGYTF TGTGCCAGCAGTTCCGGACAGGGGGAGATTGGCTACACCTTC
NA TRBJ2-7 TRBV27 NA 14 CASSFLTSSYEQYF TGTGCCAGCAGTTTCTTGACTAGTAGTTACGAGCAGTACTTC
few TRBJ1-1 TRBV10-3 TRBD1 14 CAISERQGGTEAFF TGTGCCATCAGTGAACGACAGGGGGGCACTGAAGCTTTCTTT
NA TRBJ1-5 TRBV7-8 NA 16 CASSLGGDQRVQPQHF TGTGCCAGCAGCTTAGGGGGAGATCAGCGGGTCCAGCCCCAGCATTTT
NA TRBJ2-5 TRBV30 NA 13 CAWSVHPQETQYF TGTGCCTGGAGTGTACACCCTCAAGAGACCCAGTACTTC
NA TRBJ1-1 TRBV25-1 NA 11 CAVREGTEAFF TGTGCCGTACGAGAGGGCACTGAAGCTTTCTTT
NA TRBJ2-5 TRBV9 TRBD2 15 CASSVSAGVQETQYF TGTGCCAGCAGCGTTTCCGCGGGAGTTCAAGAGACCCAGTACTTC
NA TRBJ2-1 TRBV9 TRBD2 19 CASSARSPQRLAGRNEQFF TGTGCCAGCAGCGCCCGTAGTCCCCAAAGGCTAGCGGGGCGGAATGAGCAGTTCTTC
NA TRBJ2-1 TRBV7-9 TRBD2 16 CASSYYVLADNNEQFF TGTGCCAGCAGCTACTACGTGCTAGCGGATAACAATGAGCAGTTCTTC
NA TRBJ2-1 TRBV5-1 NA 13 CASSLVESSEQFF TGCGCCAGCAGCTTGGTAGAGAGTTCTGAGCAGTTCTTC
NA TRBJ2-7 TRBV9 NA 15 CASSITSGTGYEQYF TGTGCCAGCAGCATCACGTCCGGGACTGGGTACGAGCAGTACTTC
NA TRBJ2-5 TRBV19 NA 11 CASSTQETQYF TGTGCCAGTAGTACGCAAGAGACCCAGTACTTC
NA TRBJ2-7 TRBV7-2 NA 13 CASSLAPFYEQYF TGTGCCAGCAGCTTAGCCCCGTTCTACGAGCAGTACTTC
NA TRBJ2-4 TRBV27 TRBD2 16 CASSPTGGGSKNIQYF TGTGCCAGCAGCCCCACCGGCGGGGGATCCAAAAACATTCAGTACTTC
NA TRBJ2-2 TRBV6-5 TRBD2 14 CASNAGGIAGELFF TGTGCCAGCAACGCGGGAGGTATAGCCGGGGAGCTGTTTTTT
NA TRBJ2-1 TRBV7-8 TRBD2 16 CASSSGGGYNGNEQFF TGTGCCAGCAGCTCGGGGGGTGGCTATAACGGCAATGAGCAGTTCTTC
NA TRBJ1-2 TRBV6-5 TRBD1 13 CASRGQGKGGYTF TGTGCCAGCAGAGGACAGGGAAAAGGCGGCTACACCTTC
NA TRBJ2-7 TRBV27 NA 9 CATLDEQYF TGTGCCACGTTAGACGAGCAGTACTTC
NA TRBJ2-2 TRBV13 NA 16 CASTQIDQANTGELFF TGTGCCAGCACCCAAATAGATCAGGCGAACACCGGGGAGCTGTTTTTT
NA TRBJ2-2 TRBV7-6 NA 15 CASSLWLSGTGELFF TGTGCCAGCAGCTTATGGCTGTCGGGCACCGGGGAGCTGTTTTTT
NA TRBJ2-7 TRBV11-2 TRBD1 14 CASSTRDSAYEQYF TGTGCCAGCAGCACACGGGACAGTGCCTACGAGCAGTACTTC
NA TRBJ1-5 TRBV15 NA 15 CATSRGQEAGQPQHF TGTGCCACCAGCAGAGGGCAGGAGGCCGGGCAGCCCCAGCATTTT
NA TRBJ1-2 TRBV28 TRBD1 13 CATQDRLNYGYTF TGTGCCACCCAGGACAGGCTTAACTATGGCTACACCTTC
NA TRBJ1-2 TRBV6-4 NA 13 CASSDRLGYGYTF TGTGCCAGCAGTGACCGACTGGGCTATGGCTACACCTTC
NA TRBJ2-1 TRBV4-1 TRBD2 16 CASSQDVAGGSNEQFF TGCGCCAGCAGCCAAGATGTAGCGGGAGGGAGTAATGAGCAGTTCTTC
once TRBJ2-7 TRBV30 TRBD2 12 CAWKSGSYEQYF TGTGCCTGGAAAAGCGGGAGTTACGAGCAGTACTTC
NA TRBJ2-3 TRBV5-1 TRBD1 16 CASSSTGGLGSDTQYF TGCGCCAGCAGCTCCACAGGGGGGCTGGGGTCAGATACGCAGTATTTT
NA TRBJ1-3 TRBV5-7 NA 15 CASSPGLYSGNTIYF TGTGCCAGCAGCCCGGGTCTCTACTCTGGAAACACCATATATTTT
NA TRBJ2-1 TRBV28 NA 13 CASTPGPYNEQFF TGTGCCAGCACCCCCGGTCCCTACAATGAGCAGTTCTTC
NA TRBJ2-3 TRBV6-6 TRBD2 16 CASSSGLASGTDTQYF TGTGCCAGCAGTTCGGGACTAGCGTCTGGCACAGATACGCAGTATTTT
NA TRBJ2-1 TRBV2 TRBD2 19 CASSERNSRTSPPYNEQFF TGTGCCAGCAGTGAAAGGAACAGCAGGACTAGCCCCCCCTACAATGAGCAGTTCTTC
NA TRBJ1-2 TRBV19 NA 14 CASSILGAAYGYTF TGTGCCAGTAGTATCCTGGGAGCGGCTTATGGCTACACCTTC
few TRBJ1-1 TRBV4-1 TRBD1 13 CASSLTGDTEAFF TGCGCCAGCAGCCTGACAGGGGACACTGAAGCTTTCTTT
NA TRBJ1-2 TRBV4-1 TRBD1 17 CASSQVGRGRGTGGYTF TGCGCCAGCAGCCAAGTAGGCCGGGGCAGGGGGACGGGGGGCTACACCTTC